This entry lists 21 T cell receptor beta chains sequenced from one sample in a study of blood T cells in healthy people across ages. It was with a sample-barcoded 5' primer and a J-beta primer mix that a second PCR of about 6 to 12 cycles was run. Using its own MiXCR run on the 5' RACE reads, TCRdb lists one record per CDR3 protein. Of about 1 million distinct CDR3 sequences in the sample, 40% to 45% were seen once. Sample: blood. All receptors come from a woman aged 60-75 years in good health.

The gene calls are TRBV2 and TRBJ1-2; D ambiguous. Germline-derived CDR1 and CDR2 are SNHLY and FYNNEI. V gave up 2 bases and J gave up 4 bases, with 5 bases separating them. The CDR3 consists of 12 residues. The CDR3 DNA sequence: TGTGCCAGCAGTGAACTCAGCTATGGCTACACCTTC. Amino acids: CASSELSYGYTF.

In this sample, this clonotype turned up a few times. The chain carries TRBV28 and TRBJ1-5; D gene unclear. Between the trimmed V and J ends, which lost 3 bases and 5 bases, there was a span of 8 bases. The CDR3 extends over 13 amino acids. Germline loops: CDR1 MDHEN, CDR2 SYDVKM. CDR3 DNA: TGTGCCAGCAGTTTGAACAAGGATCAGCCCCAGCATTTT. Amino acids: CASSLNKDQPQHF. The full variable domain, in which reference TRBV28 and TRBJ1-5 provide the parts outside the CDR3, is DVKVTQSSRYLVKRTGEKVFLECVQDMDHENMFWYRQDPGLGLRLIYFSYDVKMKEKGDIPEGYSVSREKKERFSLILESASTNQTSMYLCASSLNKDQPQHFGDGTRLSIL.

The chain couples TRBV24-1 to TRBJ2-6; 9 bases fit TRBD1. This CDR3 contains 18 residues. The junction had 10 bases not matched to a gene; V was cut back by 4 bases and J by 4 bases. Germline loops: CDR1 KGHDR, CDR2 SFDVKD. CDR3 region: CATSDSGTGPVGANVLTF. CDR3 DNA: TGTGCCACCAGTGACTCCGGGACAGGGCCGGTAGGGGCCAACGTCCTGACTTTC.

CDR3 in amino acids: CASSKLAGADTQYF. The CDR3 DNA reads TGCGCCAGCAGCAAACTAGCGGGAGCAGATACGCAGTATTTT. This chain links TRBV5-1 with TRBJ2-3, with TRBD2 matching 11 bases. The CDR3 runs to 14 residues. The germline V gene has CDR1 SGHRS and CDR2 YFSETQ. V shed 4 bases, J shed 4 bases, and the junction held 2 bases outside the gene matches.

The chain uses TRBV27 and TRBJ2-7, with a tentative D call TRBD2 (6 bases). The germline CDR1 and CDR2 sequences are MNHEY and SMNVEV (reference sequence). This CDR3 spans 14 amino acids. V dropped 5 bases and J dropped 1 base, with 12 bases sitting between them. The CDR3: CASSLGRESYEQYF. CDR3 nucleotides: TGTGCCAGCAGTCTTGGACGGGAGTCCTACGAGCAGTACTTC.

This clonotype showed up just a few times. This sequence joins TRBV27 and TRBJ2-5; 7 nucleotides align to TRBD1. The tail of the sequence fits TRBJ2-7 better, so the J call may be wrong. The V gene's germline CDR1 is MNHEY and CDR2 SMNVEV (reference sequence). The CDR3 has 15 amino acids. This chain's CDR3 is CASSLDRASFYEQYF. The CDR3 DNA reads TGTGCCAGCAGTCTCGACAGGGCTAGTTTCTACGAGCAGTACTTC.

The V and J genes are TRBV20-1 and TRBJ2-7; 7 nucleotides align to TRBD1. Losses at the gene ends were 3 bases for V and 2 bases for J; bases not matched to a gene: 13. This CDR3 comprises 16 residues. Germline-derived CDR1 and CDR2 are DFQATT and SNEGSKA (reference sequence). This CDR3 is CSARGWDSQKPYEQYF. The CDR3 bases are TGCAGTGCTAGGGGTTGGGACAGCCAAAAACCCTACGAGCAGTACTTC.

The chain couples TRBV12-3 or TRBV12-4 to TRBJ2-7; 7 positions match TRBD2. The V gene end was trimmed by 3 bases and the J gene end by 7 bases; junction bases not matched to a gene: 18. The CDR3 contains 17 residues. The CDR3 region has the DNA TGTGCCAGCAGTTTGGGGGGGGAAACAAGCTCCTACAATGAGCAGTACTTC. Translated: CASSLGGETSSYNEQYF.

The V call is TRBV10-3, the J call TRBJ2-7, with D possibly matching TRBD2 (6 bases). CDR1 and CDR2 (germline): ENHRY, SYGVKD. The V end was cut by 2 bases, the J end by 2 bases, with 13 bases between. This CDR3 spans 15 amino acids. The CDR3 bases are TGTGCCATCAGTGAGGCCCGGGACTCCCCCTACGAGCAGTACTTC. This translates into CAISEARDSPYEQYF.

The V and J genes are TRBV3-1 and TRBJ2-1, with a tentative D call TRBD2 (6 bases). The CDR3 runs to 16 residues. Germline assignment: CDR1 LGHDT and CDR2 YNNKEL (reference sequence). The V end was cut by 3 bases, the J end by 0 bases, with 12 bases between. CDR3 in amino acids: CASSQLASSSYNEQFF. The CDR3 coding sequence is TGTGCCAGCAGCCAGCTAGCGAGTAGCTCCTACAATGAGCAGTTCTTC.

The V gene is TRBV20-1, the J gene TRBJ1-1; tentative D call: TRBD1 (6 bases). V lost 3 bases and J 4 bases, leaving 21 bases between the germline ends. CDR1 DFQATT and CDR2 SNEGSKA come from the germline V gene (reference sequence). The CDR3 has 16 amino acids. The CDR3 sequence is CSARLGGAGVGTEAFF. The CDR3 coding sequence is TGCAGTGCTAGGTTGGGTGGGGCAGGGGTAGGCACTGAAGCTTTCTTT.

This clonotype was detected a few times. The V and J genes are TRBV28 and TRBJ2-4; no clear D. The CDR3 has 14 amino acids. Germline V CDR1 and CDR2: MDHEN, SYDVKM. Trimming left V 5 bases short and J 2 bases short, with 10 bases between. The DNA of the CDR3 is TGTGCCAGCAGTGCCCCAGGACCCAAAAACATTCAGTACTTC. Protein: CASSAPGPKNIQYF. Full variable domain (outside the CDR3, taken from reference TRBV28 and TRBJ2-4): DVKVTQSSRYLVKRTGEKVFLECVQDMDHENMFWYRQDPGLGLRLIYFSYDVKMKEKGDIPEGYSVSREKKERFSLILESASTNQTSMYLCASSAPGPKNIQYFGAGTRLSVL.

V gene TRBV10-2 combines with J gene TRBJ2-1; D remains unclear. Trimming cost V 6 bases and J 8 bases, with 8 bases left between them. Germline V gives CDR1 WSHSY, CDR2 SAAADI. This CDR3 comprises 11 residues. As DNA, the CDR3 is TGCGCCAGCAGGAACTCTGATGAGCAGTTCTTC. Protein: CASRNSDEQFF.

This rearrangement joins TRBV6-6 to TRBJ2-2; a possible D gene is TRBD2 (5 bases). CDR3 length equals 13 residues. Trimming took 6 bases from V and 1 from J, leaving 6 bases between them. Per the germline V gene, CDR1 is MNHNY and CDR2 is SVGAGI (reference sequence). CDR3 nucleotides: TGTGCCAGCAGGAGGGTGAACACCGGGGAGCTGTTTTTT. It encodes CASRRVNTGELFF.

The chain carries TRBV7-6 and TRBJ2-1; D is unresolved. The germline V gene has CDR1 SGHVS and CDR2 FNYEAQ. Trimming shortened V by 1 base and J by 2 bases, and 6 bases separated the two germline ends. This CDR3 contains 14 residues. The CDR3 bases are TGTGCCAGCAGCTTAGTCCCGGCCTACAATGAGCAGTTCTTC. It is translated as CASSLVPAYNEQFF. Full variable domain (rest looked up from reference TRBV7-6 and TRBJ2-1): GAGVSQSPRYKVTKRGQDVALRCDPISGHVSLYWYRQALGQGPEFLTYFNYEAQQDKSGLPNDRFSAERPEGSISTLTIQRTEQRDSAMYRCASSLVPAYNEQFFGPGTRLTVL.

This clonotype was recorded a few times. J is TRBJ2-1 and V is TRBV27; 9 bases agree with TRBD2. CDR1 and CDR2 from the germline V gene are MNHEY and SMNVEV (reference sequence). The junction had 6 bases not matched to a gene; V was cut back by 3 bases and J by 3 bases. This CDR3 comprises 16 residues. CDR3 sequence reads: CASSLLAGGSYNEQFF. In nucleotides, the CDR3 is TGTGCCAGCAGTTTGCTTGCGGGGGGGAGCTACAATGAGCAGTTCTTC.

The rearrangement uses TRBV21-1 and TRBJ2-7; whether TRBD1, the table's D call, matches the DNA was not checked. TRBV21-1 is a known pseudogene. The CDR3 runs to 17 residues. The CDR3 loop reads CASSKIRVETKLYEQYF. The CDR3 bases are TGTGCCAGCAGCAAGATCCGGGTCGAGACAAAACTATACGAGCAGTACTTC.

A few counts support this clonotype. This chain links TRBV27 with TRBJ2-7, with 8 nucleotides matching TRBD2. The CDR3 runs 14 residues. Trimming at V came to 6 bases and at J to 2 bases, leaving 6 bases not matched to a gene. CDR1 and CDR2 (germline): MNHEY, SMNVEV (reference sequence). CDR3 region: CASSLSGKTYEQYF. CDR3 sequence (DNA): TGTGCCAGCAGCCTTAGCGGGAAAACCTACGAGCAGTACTTC.

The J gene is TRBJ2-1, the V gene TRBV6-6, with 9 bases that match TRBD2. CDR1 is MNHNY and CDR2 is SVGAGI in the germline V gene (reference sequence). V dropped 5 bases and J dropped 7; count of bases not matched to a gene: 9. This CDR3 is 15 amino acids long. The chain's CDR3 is CASSLPGLAKNEQFF. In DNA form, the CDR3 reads TGTGCCAGCAGTCTCCCGGGACTAGCTAAAAATGAGCAGTTCTTC.

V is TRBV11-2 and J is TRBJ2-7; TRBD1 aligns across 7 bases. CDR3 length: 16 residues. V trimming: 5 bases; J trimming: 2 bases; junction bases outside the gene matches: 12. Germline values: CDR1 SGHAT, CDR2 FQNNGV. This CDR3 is CASSPRPGTAAYEQYF. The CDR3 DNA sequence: TGTGCCAGCAGCCCGAGGCCAGGGACAGCAGCCTACGAGCAGTACTTC.

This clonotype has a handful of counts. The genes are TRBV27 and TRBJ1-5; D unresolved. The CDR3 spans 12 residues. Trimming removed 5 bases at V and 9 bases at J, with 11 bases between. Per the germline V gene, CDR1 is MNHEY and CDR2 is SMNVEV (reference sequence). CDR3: CASSGKLSPQHF. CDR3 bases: TGTGCCAGCAGTGGAAAACTCTCGCCCCAGCATTTT.